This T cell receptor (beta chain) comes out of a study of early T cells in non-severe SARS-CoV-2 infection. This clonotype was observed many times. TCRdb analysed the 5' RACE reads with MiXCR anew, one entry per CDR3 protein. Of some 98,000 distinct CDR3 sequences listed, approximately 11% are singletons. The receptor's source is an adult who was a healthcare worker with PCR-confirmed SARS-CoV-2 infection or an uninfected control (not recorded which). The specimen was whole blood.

The CDR3 spells CASSFEWTSGTDTQYF. As DNA, the CDR3 is TGTGCCAGCAGTTTCGAGTGGACTAGCGGGACAGATACGCAGTATTTT. This chain connects TRBV28 to TRBJ2-3; TRBD2 agrees at 11 bases. The CDR3 extends over 16 amino acids. V shed 3 bases and J 3 bases; nucleotides not matched to a gene: 5. Germline V gives CDR1 MDHEN, CDR2 SYDVKM.